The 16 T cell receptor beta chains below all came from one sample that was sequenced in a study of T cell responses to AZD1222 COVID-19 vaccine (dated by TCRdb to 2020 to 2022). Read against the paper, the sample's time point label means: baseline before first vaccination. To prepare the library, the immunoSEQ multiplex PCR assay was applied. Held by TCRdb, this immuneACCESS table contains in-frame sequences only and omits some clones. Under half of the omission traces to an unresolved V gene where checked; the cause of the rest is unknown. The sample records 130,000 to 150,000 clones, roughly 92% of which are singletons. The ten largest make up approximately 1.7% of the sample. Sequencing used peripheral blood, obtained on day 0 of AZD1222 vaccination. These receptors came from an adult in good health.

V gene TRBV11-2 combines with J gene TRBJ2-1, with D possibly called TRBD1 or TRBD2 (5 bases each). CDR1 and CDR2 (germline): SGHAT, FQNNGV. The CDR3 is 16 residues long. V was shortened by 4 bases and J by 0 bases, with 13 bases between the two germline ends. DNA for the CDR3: TGTGCCAGCAGCTCCCCCCGGGGACGCTCCTACAATGAGCAGTTCTTC. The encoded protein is CASSSPRGRSYNEQFF.

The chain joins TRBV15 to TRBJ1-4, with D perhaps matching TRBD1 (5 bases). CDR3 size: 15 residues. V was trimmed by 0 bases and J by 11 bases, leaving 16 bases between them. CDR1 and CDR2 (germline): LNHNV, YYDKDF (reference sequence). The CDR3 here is CATSRDLGGGGKLFF. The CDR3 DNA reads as TGTGCCACCAGCAGAGATTTAGGTGGGGGAGGGAAACTGTTTTTT.

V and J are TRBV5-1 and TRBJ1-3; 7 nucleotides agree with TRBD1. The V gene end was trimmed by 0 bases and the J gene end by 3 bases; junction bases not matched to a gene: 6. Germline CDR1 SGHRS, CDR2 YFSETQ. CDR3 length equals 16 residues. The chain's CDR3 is CASSLGQQGYGNTIYF. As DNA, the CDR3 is TGCGCCAGCAGCTTGGGGCAACAGGGGTATGGAAACACCATATATTTT.

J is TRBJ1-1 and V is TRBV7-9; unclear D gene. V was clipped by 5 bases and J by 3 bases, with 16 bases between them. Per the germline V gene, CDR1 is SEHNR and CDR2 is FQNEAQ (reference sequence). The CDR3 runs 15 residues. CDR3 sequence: CASSPRDLGYTEAFF. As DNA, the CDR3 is TGTGCCAGCAGCCCTAGAGATCTAGGGTACACTGAAGCTTTCTTT.

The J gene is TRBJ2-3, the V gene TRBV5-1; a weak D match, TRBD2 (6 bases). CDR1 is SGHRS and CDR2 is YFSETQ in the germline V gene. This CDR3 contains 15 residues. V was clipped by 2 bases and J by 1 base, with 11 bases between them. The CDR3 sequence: CASSFRLVGTDTQYF. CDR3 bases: TGCGCCAGCAGCTTTAGACTAGTCGGCACAGATACGCAGTATTTT.

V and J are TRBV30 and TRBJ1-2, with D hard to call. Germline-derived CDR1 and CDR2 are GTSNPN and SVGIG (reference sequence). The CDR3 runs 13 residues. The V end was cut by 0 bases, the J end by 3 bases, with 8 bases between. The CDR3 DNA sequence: TGTGCCTGGAGTGTACGTAATGACTATGGCTACACCTTC. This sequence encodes CAWSVRNDYGYTF.

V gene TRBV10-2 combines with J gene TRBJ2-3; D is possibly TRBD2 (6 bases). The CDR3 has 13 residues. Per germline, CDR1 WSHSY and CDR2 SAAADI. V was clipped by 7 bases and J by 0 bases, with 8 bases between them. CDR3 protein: CASTLASTDTQYF. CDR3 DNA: TGCGCCAGCACACTAGCTAGCACAGATACGCAGTATTTT.

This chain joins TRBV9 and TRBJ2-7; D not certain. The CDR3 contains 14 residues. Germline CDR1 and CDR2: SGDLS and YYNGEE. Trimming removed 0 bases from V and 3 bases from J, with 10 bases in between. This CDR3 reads CASSVGGTNYEQYF. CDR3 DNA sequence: TGTGCCAGCAGCGTAGGTGGCACCAACTACGAGCAGTACTTC.

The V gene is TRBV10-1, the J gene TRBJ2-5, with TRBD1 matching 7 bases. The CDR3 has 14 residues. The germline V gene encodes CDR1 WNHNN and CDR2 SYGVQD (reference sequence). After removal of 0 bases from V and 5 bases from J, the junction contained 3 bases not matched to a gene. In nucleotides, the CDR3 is TGCGCCAGCAGTGAGTCGACAGGGCGGGAGACCCAGTACTTC. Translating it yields CASSESTGRETQYF.

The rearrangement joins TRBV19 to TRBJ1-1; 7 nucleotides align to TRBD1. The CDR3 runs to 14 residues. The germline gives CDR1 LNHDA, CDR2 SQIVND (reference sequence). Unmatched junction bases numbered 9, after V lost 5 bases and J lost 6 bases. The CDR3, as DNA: TGTGCCAGTAGTCGGGACAGAGGAGGTTCTGAAGCTTTCTTT. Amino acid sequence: CASSRDRGGSEAFF. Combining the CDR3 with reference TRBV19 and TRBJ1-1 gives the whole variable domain DGGITQSPKYLFRKEGQNVTLSCEQNLNHDAMYWYRQDPGQGLRLIYYSQIVNDFQKGDIAEGYSVSREKKESFPLTVTSAQKNPTAFYLCASSRDRGGSEAFFGQGTRLTVV.

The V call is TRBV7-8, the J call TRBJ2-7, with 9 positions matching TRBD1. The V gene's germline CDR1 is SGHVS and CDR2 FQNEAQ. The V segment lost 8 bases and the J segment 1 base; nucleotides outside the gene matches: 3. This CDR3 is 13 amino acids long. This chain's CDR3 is CASWGQGSYEQYF. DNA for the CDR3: TGTGCCAGCTGGGGACAGGGTTCCTACGAGCAGTACTTC.

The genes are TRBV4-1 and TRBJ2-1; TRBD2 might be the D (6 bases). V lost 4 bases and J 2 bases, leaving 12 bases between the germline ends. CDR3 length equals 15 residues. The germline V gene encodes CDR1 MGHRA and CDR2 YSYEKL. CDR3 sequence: CASSPLGLAYNEQFF. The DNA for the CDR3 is TGCGCCAGCAGCCCTCTGGGACTCGCCTACAATGAGCAGTTCTTC.

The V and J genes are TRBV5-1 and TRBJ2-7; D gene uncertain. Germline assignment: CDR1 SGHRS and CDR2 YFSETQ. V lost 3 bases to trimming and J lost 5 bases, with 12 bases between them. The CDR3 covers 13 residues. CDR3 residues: CASSSTGPHEQYF. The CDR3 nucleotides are TGCGCCAGCAGCTCTACCGGGCCCCACGAGCAGTACTTC.

CDR3 nucleotides: TGTGCCAGCAGCTTAGGGAGAACTAGCGGGAGGTCAGATACGCAGTATTTT. Its protein is CASSLGRTSGRSDTQYF. J is TRBJ2-3 and V is TRBV7-2, with 12 positions matching TRBD2. J was trimmed by 4 bases and V by 1 base; bases with no gene match: 6. This CDR3 region has 17 residues. From germline, CDR1 is SGHTA and CDR2 FQGNSA.

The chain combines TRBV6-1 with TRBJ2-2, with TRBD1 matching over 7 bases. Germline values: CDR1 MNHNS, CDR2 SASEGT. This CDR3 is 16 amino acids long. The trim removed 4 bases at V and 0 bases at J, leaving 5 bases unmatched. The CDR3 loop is CASSGRQGANTGELFF. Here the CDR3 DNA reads TGTGCCAGCAGTGGACGACAGGGCGCGAACACCGGGGAGCTGTTTTTT.

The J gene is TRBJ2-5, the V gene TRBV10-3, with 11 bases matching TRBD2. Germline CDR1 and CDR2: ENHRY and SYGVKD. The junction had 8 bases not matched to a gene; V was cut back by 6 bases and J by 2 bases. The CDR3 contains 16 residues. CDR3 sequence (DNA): TGTGCCATCAGCGAACTAGCGGGAGTAGATCAAGAGACCCAGTACTTC. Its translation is CAISELAGVDQETQYF.